This T cell receptor (beta chain) was sequenced in a study of regulatory T cells in long-lasting Graves disease. The study, taken as a whole, reports: Comparison showed that persistent patients shared more public clonotypes (over 2,500) than new patients (966).

Arm-PCR with iRepertoire HTBI primers amplified the CDR3 regions for these TCR beta libraries. TCRdb re-called the multiplex PCR reads with MiXCR, one entry per CDR3 protein. This sample has about 520,000 distinct CDR3 sequences, with 9.5% to 15% found just once. The CDR3 contains 14 residues. Trimming pared 5 bases from V and 0 bases from J, leaving 9 bases between. Germline CDR1 is SGHTA and CDR2 is FQGNSA. Time point: newly diagnosed GD, antithyroid drugs for less than 3 months. Extracted PBMC RNA gave rise to the TCR library. The table lists this clonotype with many counts. Its antigen is as yet unknown. The same data also contributed to another study, on T cells in Graves' hyperthyroidism and ophthalmopathy. That source adds: An initial round of RT-PCR targeting the TCR CDR3 relied on the HTBI primer set.

The chain uses TRBV7-2 and TRBJ2-3; no clear D gene. This clonotype was sampled from a woman in her 30s with Graves disease. The sequences come from peripheral blood mononuclear cells (PBMCs), collected at new diagnosis, from a patient treated with antithyroid drugs. CDR3 in DNA: TGTGCCAGCAGCCGAGGAGCTAGCACAGATACGCAGTATTTT. This translates into CASSRGASTDTQYF.